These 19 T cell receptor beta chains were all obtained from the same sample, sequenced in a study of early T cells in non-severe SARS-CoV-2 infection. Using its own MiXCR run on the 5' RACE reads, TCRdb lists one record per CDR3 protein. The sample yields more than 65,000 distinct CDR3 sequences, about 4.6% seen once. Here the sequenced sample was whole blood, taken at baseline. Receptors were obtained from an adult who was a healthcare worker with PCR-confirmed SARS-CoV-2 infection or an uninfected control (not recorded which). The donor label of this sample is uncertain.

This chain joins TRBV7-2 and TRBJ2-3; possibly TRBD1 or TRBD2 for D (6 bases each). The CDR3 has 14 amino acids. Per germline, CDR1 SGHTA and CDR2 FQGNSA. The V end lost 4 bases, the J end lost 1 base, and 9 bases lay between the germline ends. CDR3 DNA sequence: TGTGCCAGCAGCTCAGGGGAGGGCACAGATACGCAGTATTTT. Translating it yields CASSSGEGTDTQYF.

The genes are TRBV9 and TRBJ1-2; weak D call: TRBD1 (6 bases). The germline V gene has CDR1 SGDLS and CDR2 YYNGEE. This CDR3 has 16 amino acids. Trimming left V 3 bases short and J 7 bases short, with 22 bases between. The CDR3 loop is CASSDPGATGFRGYTF. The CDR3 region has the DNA TGTGCCAGCAGCGACCCCGGGGCGACAGGTTTTCGTGGCTACACCTTC.

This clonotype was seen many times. CDR3 residues: CASSLEQGETPYEQYF. The CDR3 nucleotides read TGCGCCAGCAGCTTGGAACAGGGGGAGACCCCCTACGAGCAGTACTTC. The genes are TRBV5-1 and TRBJ2-7; 8 positions agree with TRBD1. This CDR3 spans 16 amino acids. Germline trimming cut 0 bases from V and 2 bases from J; bases unmatched to any gene: 7. Germline V gives CDR1 SGHRS, CDR2 YFSETQ.

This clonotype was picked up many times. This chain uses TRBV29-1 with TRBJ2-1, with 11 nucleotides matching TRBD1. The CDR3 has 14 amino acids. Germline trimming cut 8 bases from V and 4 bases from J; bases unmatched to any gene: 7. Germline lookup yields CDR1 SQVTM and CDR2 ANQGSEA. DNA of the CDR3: TGCAGCTCCCGGGACAGGGGGACGTACAATGAGCAGTTCTTC. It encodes CSSRDRGTYNEQFF.

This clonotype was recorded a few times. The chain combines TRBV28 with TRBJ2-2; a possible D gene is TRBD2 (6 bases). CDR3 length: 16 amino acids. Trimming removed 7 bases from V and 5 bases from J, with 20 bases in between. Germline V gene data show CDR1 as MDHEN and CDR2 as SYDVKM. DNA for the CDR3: TGTGCCAGCACCGAAAGGGGCGCGGGGAGGACCGGGGAGCTGTTTTTT. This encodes CASTERGAGRTGELFF.

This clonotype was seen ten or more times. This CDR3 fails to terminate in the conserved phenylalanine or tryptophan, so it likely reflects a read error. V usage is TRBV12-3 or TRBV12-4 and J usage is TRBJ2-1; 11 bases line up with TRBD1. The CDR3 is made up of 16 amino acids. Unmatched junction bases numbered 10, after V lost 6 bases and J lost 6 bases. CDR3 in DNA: TGTGCCAGCAGCCGACCGGGACAGGGGGGTCCCAATGAGCAGTTCGTC. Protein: CASSRPGQGGPNEQFV.

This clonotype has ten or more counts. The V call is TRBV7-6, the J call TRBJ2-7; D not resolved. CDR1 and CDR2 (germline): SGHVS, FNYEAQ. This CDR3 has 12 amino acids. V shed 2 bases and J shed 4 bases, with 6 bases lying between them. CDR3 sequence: CASSLTPYEQYF. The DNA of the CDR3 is TGTGCCAGCAGCTTAACCCCATACGAGCAGTACTTC.

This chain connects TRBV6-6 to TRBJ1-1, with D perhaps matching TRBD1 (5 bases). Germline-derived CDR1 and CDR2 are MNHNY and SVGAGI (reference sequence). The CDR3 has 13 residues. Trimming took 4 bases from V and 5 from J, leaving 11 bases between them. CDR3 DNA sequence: TGTGCCAGCAGTTTCGGGGGTCGGACTGAAGCTTTCTTT. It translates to CASSFGGRTEAFF.

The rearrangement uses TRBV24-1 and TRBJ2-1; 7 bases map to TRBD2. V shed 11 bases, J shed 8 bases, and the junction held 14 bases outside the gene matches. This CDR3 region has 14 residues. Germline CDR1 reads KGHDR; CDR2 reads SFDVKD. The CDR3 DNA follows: TGTGCCAGGGCAACCGAGGGAGGGGCGGATGAGCAGTTCTTC. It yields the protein CARATEGGADEQFF.

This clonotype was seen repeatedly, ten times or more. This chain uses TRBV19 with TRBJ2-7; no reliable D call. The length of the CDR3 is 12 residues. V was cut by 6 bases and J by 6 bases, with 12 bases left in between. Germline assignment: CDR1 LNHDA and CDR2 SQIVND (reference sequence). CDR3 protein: CASSKGSGEQYF. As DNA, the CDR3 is TGTGCCAGTAGCAAAGGATCCGGCGAGCAGTACTTC.

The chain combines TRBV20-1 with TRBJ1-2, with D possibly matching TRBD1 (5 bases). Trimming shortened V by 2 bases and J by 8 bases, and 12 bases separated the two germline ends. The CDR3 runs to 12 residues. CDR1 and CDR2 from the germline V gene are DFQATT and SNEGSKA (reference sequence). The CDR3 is CSARSQGGGYTF. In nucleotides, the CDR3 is TGCAGTGCTAGAAGCCAGGGAGGAGGCTACACCTTC.

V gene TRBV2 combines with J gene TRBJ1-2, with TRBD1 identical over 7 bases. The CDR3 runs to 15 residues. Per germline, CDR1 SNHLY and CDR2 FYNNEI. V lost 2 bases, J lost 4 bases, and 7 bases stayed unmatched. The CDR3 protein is CASSELNRGIYGYTF. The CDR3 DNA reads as TGTGCCAGCAGTGAATTGAACAGGGGAATCTATGGCTACACCTTC.

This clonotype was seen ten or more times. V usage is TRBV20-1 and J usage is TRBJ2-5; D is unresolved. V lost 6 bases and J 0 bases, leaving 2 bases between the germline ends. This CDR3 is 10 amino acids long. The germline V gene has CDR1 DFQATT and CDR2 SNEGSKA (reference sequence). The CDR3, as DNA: TGCAGTGCCCACCAAGAGACCCAGTACTTC. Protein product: CSAHQETQYF.

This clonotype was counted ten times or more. The CDR3, as DNA: TGCAGCGTTGAATTAGGGACCGGGGAGCTGTTTTTT. Translation: CSVELGTGELFF. V gene TRBV29-1 combines with J gene TRBJ2-2; the D is unclear. The CDR3 extends over 12 amino acids. The germline gives CDR1 SQVTM, CDR2 ANQGSEA. Trimming left V 2 bases short and J 5 bases short, with 6 bases between.

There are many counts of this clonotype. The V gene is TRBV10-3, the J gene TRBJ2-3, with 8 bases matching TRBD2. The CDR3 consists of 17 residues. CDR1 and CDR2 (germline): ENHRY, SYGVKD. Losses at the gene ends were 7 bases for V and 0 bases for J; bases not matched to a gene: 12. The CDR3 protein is CAIKGRGGYLSTDTQYF. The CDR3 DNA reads TGTGCCATCAAGGGACGGGGGGGGTATCTAAGCACAGATACGCAGTATTTT.

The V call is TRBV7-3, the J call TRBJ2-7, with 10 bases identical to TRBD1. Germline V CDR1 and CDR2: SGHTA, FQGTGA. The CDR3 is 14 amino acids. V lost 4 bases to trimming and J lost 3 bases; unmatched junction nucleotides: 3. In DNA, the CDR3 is TGTGCCAGCAGCTGGACAGGGGGGGACTACGAGCAGTACTTC. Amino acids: CASSWTGGDYEQYF.

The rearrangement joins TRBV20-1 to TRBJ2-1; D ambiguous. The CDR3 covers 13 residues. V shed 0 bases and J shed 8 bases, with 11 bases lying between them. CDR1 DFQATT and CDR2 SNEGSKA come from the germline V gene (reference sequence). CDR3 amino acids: CSARDIGIHEQFF. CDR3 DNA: TGCAGTGCTAGAGATATCGGTATCCATGAGCAGTTCTTC.

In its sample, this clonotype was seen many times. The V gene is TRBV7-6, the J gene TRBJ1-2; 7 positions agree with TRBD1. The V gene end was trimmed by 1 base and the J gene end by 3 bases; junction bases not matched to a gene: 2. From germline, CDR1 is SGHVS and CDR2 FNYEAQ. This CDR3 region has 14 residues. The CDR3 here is CASSLETGDYGYTF. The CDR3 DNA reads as TGTGCCAGCAGCTTAGAAACAGGGGACTATGGCTACACCTTC. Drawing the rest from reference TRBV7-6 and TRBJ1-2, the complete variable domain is GAGVSQSPRYKVTKRGQDVALRCDPISGHVSLYWYRQALGQGPEFLTYFNYEAQQDKSGLPNDRFSAERPEGSISTLTIQRTEQRDSAMYRCASSLETGDYGYTFGSGTRLTVV.

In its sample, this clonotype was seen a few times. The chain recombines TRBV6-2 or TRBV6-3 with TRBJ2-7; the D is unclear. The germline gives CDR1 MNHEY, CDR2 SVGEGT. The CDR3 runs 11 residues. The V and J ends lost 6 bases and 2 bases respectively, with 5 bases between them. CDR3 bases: TGTGCCAGCAGGTTGACCTACGAGCAGTACTTC. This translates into CASRLTYEQYF.